A single sample is the source of the 3 T cell receptor beta chains below, sequenced in a study of technical replicates of blood from a handful of donors. Libraries were prepared by immunoSEQ multiplex PCR; TCRdb keeps only in-frame clonotypes and omits some of them. The data show around 70,000 clones, over 90% seen once. The sequencing sample was made of T cells isolated from PBMCs. These receptors originate from a human donor in good health.

The rearrangement joins TRBV5-1 to TRBJ2-1; the match to TRBD2 covers 12 bases. Trimming took 4 bases from V and 4 from J; bases not matched to a gene: 6. Per germline, CDR1 SGHRS and CDR2 YFSETQ. This CDR3 contains 16 residues. The CDR3 is CASSAGLAGSYNEQFF. Written as DNA, the CDR3 is TGCGCCAGCAGCGCCGGACTAGCGGGGTCTTACAATGAGCAGTTCTTC.

The chain joins TRBV11-2 to TRBJ1-1; D remains unclear. CDR1 and CDR2 (germline): SGHAT, FQNNGV. This CDR3 has 14 residues. V lost 7 bases, J lost 1 base, and 13 bases lay in between. CDR3: CASTDTGGNTEAFF. CDR3 nucleotides: TGTGCCAGCACCGACACCGGAGGGAACACTGAAGCTTTCTTT.

This sequence joins TRBV6-5 and TRBJ1-6; D might be TRBD1 (6 bases). This CDR3 spans 15 amino acids. The V end lost 2 bases, the J end lost 7 bases, and 12 bases lay between the germline ends. Germline assignment: CDR1 MNHEY and CDR2 SVGAGI. This chain's CDR3 is CASSYGDRPNSPLHF. The CDR3 DNA follows: TGTGCCAGCAGTTACGGCGACAGGCCAAATTCACCCCTCCACTTT.